This TCR beta chain stems from a study of blood T cell repertoires in COVID-19. Turning to the study itself: In each case, the material was cDNA or gDNA derived from T cells, B-cell-depleted T cells, or PBMCs.

This clone was seen a handful of times. Losses at the gene ends were 5 bases for V and 7 bases for J; bases not matched to a gene: 13. This CDR3 contains 16 residues. Germline values: CDR1 MNHEY, CDR2 SMNVEV (reference sequence). Assay used: immunoSEQ multiplex PCR; TCRdb lists only in-frame clones, some missing. The sample lists approximately 260,000 clones; roughly 90% were seen once. Specimen: peripheral blood. This receptor was taken from a man between 60 and 75 years old who had recovered from COVID-19. This chain connects TRBV27 to TRBJ1-2; TRBD1 aligns across 10 bases. The CDR3 sequence is CASSPARRTGGGGYTF. CDR3 coding DNA: TGTGCCAGCAGTCCCGCTCGTAGGACAGGGGGTGGTGGCTACACCTTC.